The rows below give T cell receptor beta chains drawn from one sample of a study of T cells in Graves' hyperthyroidism and ophthalmopathy. Using its own MiXCR run on the multiplex PCR reads, TCRdb lists one record per CDR3 protein. The sample has 640,000 or so distinct CDR3 sequences, around 15% seen once. Material: blood. Every receptor here comes from a woman aged 40 to 49 with Graves' ophthalmopathy. CDR3s include the opening cysteine and the closing phenylalanine or tryptophan. Clone size is stated in some rows and not others, as once, few, many or a class when expanded.

TRBV12-3/TRBV12-4,-,TRBJ1-6,CASSGGQGTNSPLHF
TRBV6-1,-,TRBJ2-7,CASSDYRGSHAEQYF
TRBV20-1,-,TRBJ2-2,CSARASSSANTGELFF
TRBV6-5,many,TRBJ1-1,CASSYGFRRNTEAFF
TRBV10-1,many,TRBJ1-2,CASSESRSNYGYTF
TRBV3-1,few,TRBJ2-3,CASTPGTSGIHGTDTQYF
TRBV6-5,many,TRBJ2-7,CASSTGQGSPYEQYF
TRBV28,-,TRBJ2-7,CASSLTAAGADEQYF
TRBV7-8,few,TRBJ2-7,CASSSDQAAVYEQYF
TRBV7-9,many,TRBJ2-3,CASSPPIDTQYF
TRBV6-1,many,TRBJ2-2,CASRKLVANTGELFF
TRBV6-5,many,TRBJ2-2,CASTPSRDANTGELFF
TRBV5-5,few,TRBJ2-7,CASSLGWSVPLDEQYF
TRBV11-2,many,TRBJ2-3,CASSFRVEAADTQYF
TRBV6-2/TRBV6-3,many,TRBJ2-7,CASRITSGISYEQYF
TRBV12-5,-,TRBJ2-2,CASGFSNTGELFF
TRBV11-2,many,TRBJ1-1,CASSLEKGSWTEAFF
TRBV6-1,many,TRBJ1-1,CASSEVPKLGYTEAFF
TRBV12-3/TRBV12-4,many,TRBJ2-7,CASSLRTGSTYEQYF
TRBV6-2/TRBV6-3,many,TRBJ1-1,CASSFLGGDTEAFF
TRBV27,many,TRBJ2-4,CASSSKLAKNIQYF
TRBV6-1,many,TRBJ2-7,CASQDMQSSYEQYF
TRBV27,many,TRBJ1-5,CASSPRQGSHQPQHF
TRBV20-1,few,TRBJ2-7,CSATEGLADTYEQYF
TRBV2,many,TRBJ2-7,CASSPGTSGRALDEQYF
TRBV7-9,many,TRBJ2-5,CASSLYGDLQETQYF
TRBV28,many,TRBJ2-7,CASHPGLGSYEQYF
TRBV20-1,-,TRBJ2-5,CSARQYGLETQYF
TRBV7-8,many,TRBJ1-1,CASSPLTTEAFF
TRBV11-2,few,TRBJ2-7,CASSRASGGLGDSYEQYF
TRBV7-2,many,TRBJ2-7,CASSLQVGSSYEQYF
TRBV7-9,many,TRBJ2-5,CASSLVTSGTPVETQYF
TRBV12-3/TRBV12-4,-,TRBJ2-7,CASSHDGTGSYEQYF
TRBV6-1,many,TRBJ2-5,CASSEIRKETQYF
TRBV15,once,TRBJ1-1,CATSRGSGQGESRNTEAFF